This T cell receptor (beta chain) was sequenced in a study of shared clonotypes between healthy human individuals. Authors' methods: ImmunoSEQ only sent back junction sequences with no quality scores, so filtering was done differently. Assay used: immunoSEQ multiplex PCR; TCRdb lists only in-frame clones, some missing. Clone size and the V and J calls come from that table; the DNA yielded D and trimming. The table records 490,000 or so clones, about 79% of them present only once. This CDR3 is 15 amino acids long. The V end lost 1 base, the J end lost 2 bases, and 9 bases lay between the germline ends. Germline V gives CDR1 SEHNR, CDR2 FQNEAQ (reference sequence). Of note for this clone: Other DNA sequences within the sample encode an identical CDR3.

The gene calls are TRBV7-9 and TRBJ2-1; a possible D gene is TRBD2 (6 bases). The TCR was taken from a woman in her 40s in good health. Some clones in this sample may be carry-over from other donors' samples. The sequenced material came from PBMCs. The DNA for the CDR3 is TGTGCCAGCAGCTTAGTTCCGGGGGCCTACAATGAGCAGTTCTTC. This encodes CASSLVPGAYNEQFF.